Below, 10 T cell receptor beta chains from the same sample are listed, as sequenced in a study of blood T cell repertoires in COVID-19. Assay used: immunoSEQ multiplex PCR; TCRdb lists only in-frame clones, some missing. The data show a few hundred thousand clones, roughly 88% seen once. Material: peripheral blood. Receptors originate from a woman aged 70 to 79 with acute or convalescent COVID-19.

The chain combines TRBV3-1 (or the pseudogene TRBV3-2) with TRBJ2-5, with D tentatively TRBD2 (6 bases). CDR3 length: 13 residues. The germline V gene has CDR1 LGHDT and CDR2 YNNKEL (reference sequence). V lost 3 bases to trimming and J lost 7 bases, with 12 bases between them. The CDR3 sequence is CASSQRGPGTQYF. CDR3 DNA sequence: TGTGCCAGCAGCCAGCGGGGCCCAGGGACCCAGTACTTC.

This chain uses TRBV30 with TRBJ2-4; 9 positions agree with TRBD1. Germline V CDR1 and CDR2: GTSNPN, SVGIG (reference sequence). After removal of 5 bases from V and 4 bases from J, the junction contained 0 bases not matched to a gene. The CDR3 covers 12 residues. The CDR3 sequence is CAWGTGKNIQYF. CDR3 sequence (DNA): TGTGCCTGGGGGACAGGGAAAAACATTCAGTACTTC. Full variable domain (remainder filled in from reference TRBV30 and TRBJ2-4): SQTIHQWPATLVQPVGSPLSLECTVEGTSNPNLYWYRQAAGRGLQLLFYSVGIGQISSEVPQNLSASRPQDRQFILSSKKLLLSDSGFYLCAWGTGKNIQYFGAGTRLSVL.

In this sample, this clone turned up a few times. The chain couples TRBV2 to TRBJ2-5; 9 bases are a match to TRBD2. The CDR3 runs to 12 residues. The junction had 3 bases not matched to a gene; V was cut back by 8 bases and J by 5 bases. The germline V gene encodes CDR1 SNHLY and CDR2 FYNNEI. In DNA form, the CDR3 reads TGTGCCAGCGGGACTAGCATGGAGACCCAGTACTTC. It codes for CASGTSMETQYF.

The chain combines TRBV20-1 with TRBJ1-6; maybe TRBD1 (6 bases). V shed 3 bases and J shed 9 bases, with 15 bases lying between them. The CDR3 totals 14 residues. Germline assignment: CDR1 DFQATT and CDR2 SNEGSKA (reference sequence). The CDR3 is CSASFQGIGSPLHF. In DNA form, the CDR3 reads TGCAGTGCTAGTTTTCAGGGGATCGGTTCACCCCTCCACTTT.

This chain connects TRBV4-2 to TRBJ2-1, with 10 positions matching TRBD2. Losses at the gene ends were 0 bases for V and 7 bases for J; bases not matched to a gene: 9. The germline V gene has CDR1 LGHNA and CDR2 YNFKEQ. This CDR3 has 17 amino acids. The CDR3 DNA sequence: TGTGCCAGCAGCCAAGATACCCAGCGGGGGGGACAAAATGAGCAGTTCTTC. Translating gives CASSQDTQRGGQNEQFF.

The genes are TRBV27 and TRBJ1-6, with 12 bases that match TRBD1. The V gene end was trimmed by 6 bases and the J gene end by 7 bases; junction bases not matched to a gene: 7. The V gene's germline CDR1 is MNHEY and CDR2 SMNVEV (reference sequence). This CDR3 region has 16 residues. The chain's CDR3 is CASRTGQGARNSPLHF. DNA of the CDR3: TGTGCCAGCAGGACGGGACAGGGGGCTCGGAATTCACCCCTCCACTTT.

The chain has TRBV6-5 and TRBJ2-7; D gene unclear. Trimming pared 4 bases from V and 6 bases from J, leaving 16 bases between. CDR1 is MNHEY, CDR2 SVGAGI, per germline. CDR3 size: 14 residues. In nucleotides, the CDR3 is TGTGCCAGCAGTTCCGGAGTGTCTTTAGGCGAGCAGTACTTC. As protein: CASSSGVSLGEQYF.

A note on this clone: This same CDR3 is encoded by further DNA sequences in the sample. The chain uses TRBV11-3 and TRBJ2-3; tentatively, D is TRBD2 (6 bases). V shed 1 base and J shed 3 bases, with 8 bases lying between them. Germline lookup yields CDR1 SGHNT and CDR2 YENEEA. The CDR3 totals 14 residues. DNA for the CDR3: TGTGCCAGCAGCTTAGGGAGGGGTACAGATACGCAGTATTTT. Its translation: CASSLGRGTDTQYF.

The chain joins TRBV5-1 to TRBJ2-6; TRBD2 agrees at 7 bases. The CDR3 covers 17 residues. V gave up 0 bases and J gave up 0 bases; unmatched junction bases: 3. Germline values: CDR1 SGHRS, CDR2 YFSETQ. DNA for the CDR3: TGCGCCAGCAGCTTGGCCGGGGGGAGCTCTGGGGCCAACGTCCTGACTTTC. This gives the protein CASSLAGGSSGANVLTF.

This chain links TRBV10-1 with TRBJ1-5; D is undetermined. CDR1 is WNHNN and CDR2 is SYGVQD in the germline V gene (reference sequence). This CDR3 has 14 residues. CDR3 in DNA: TGCGCGAGTACGAGGGATTCGGGCAATCAGCCCCAGCATTTT. It yields the protein CASTRDSGNQPQHF.